This T cell receptor (beta chain) stems from a study of T-cell memory formation after mild COVID-19. This clonotype was counted a few times. V was cut by 0 bases and J by 3 bases, with 11 bases left in between. CDR1 is PRHDT, CDR2 FYEKMQ, per germline (reference sequence). There are 15 residues in the CDR3. TCRdb reprocessed the 5' RACE reads via MiXCR and lists one record per CDR3 protein. The data show 350,000 to 450,000 distinct CDR3 sequences, roughly 20% seen once. The sequence came from an adult woman who had mild COVID-19 (a few samples of this study predate the infection). Cell type and time point are not known. The J gene is TRBJ1-2, the V gene TRBV13; D not resolved. Input material: PBMCs or a T cell subset sorted from them (not recorded which). The CDR3 nucleotides read TGTGCCAGCAGCTTAGGCCCTTATCCCGACTATGGCTACACCTTC. This gives the protein CASSLGPYPDYGYTF.